The 23 T cell receptor beta chains listed next were all sequenced from one sample in a study of beta chain features in type 1 diabetes. Expressed TCRB transcripts were sequenced because the entire RNA isolate underwent reverse transcription. The data were produced by immunoSEQ multiplex PCR, yet TCRdb's version contains in-frame clones alone and is incomplete. The table records 200,000 to 250,000 clones, about 11% of them present only once. Specimen: central memory CD4+ T cells from blood. The receptor set was obtained from a young man in good health.

The CDR3 DNA follows: TGTGCCAGCAGCCAAGAAGTGCGTCTAGAGCAGTACTTC. Translating it yields CASSQEVRLEQYF. The chain employs TRBV4-2 and TRBJ2-7; D not resolved. The CDR3 extends over 13 amino acids. The V end was cut by 0 bases, the J end by 7 bases, with 10 bases between. Germline V lookup: CDR1 LGHNA, CDR2 YNFKEQ.

This clone was detected only a few times. The chain joins TRBV29-1 to TRBJ2-7, with unresolved D. CDR3 length equals 14 residues. Trimming left V 7 bases short and J 2 bases short, with 18 bases between. CDR1 is SQVTM and CDR2 is ANQGSEA in the germline V gene. The CDR3: CSARDGDKTYEQYF. For the CDR3, the DNA is TGCAGCGCCCGAGACGGCGACAAGACCTACGAGCAGTACTTC.

This clone showed up many times. The chain joins TRBV7-9 to TRBJ2-5; tentatively, D is TRBD1 or TRBD2 (5 bases each). This CDR3 is built from 13 residues. CDR1 is SEHNR and CDR2 is FQNEAQ in the germline V gene (reference sequence). V gave up 5 bases and J gave up 7 bases, with 14 bases separating them. DNA for the CDR3: TGTGCCAGCAGCCCCGGGACGGTTTGGACCCAGTACTTC. Protein: CASSPGTVWTQYF.

A few counts support this clone. J is TRBJ2-4 and V is TRBV6-6; 8 nucleotides align to TRBD1. The germline CDR1 and CDR2 sequences are MNHNY and SVGAGI (reference sequence). The V gene end was trimmed by 5 bases and the J gene end by 1 base; junction bases not matched to a gene: 7. This CDR3 has 16 amino acids. The CDR3 here is CASSPQGAGAKNIQYF. As DNA, the CDR3 is TGTGCCAGCAGTCCTCAGGGGGCGGGGGCCAAAAACATTCAGTACTTC.

The CDR3 here is CASSYSPSDTQYF. Here the CDR3 DNA reads TGTGCCAGCTCATACAGTCCGTCAGATACGCAGTATTTT. The chain uses TRBV18 and TRBJ2-3; no definite D call. The V gene's germline CDR1 is KGHSH and CDR2 LQKENI. The V gene lost 5 bases and the J gene lost 4 bases, with 10 bases spanning the gap. The CDR3 has 13 amino acids.

Many counts were recorded for this clone. J is TRBJ2-2 and V is TRBV11-1, with 11 bases that match TRBD2. Germline V gene lookup returns CDR1 SGHAT and CDR2 FQDESV (reference sequence). The junction had 11 bases not matched to a gene; V was cut back by 5 bases and J by 9 bases. This CDR3 is built from 16 residues. The CDR3: CASSPAALAGGRELFF. The CDR3 nucleotides are TGTGCCAGCAGCCCCGCAGCGCTAGCGGGAGGCCGGGAGCTGTTTTTT.

There are a few counts of this clone. The chain is built from TRBV4-1 and TRBJ2-1; 7 bases match TRBD1. Germline CDR1 is MGHRA and CDR2 is YSYEKL. The V and J ends lost 1 base and 2 bases, in that order; junction bases with no gene match: 2. The CDR3 runs to 15 residues. CDR3 protein: CASSQGGQTYNEQFF. CDR3 DNA sequence: TGCGCCAGCAGCCAAGGGGGACAGACCTACAATGAGCAGTTCTTC.

With regard to this clone: This likely reflects a read error, since a far larger clone is one base away. The chain combines TRBV30 with TRBJ1-5; D is unclear. Germline assignment: CDR1 GTSNPN and CDR2 SVGIG (reference sequence). The CDR3 contains 13 residues. The DNA for the CDR3 is TGTTCCTGGAGTCGGGGTAGCAATCAGCCCCAGCATTTT. This sequence encodes CSWSRGSNQPQHF.

Only a few counts were recorded for this clone. A much larger clone differs from this one at a single base, so this may be a read error. This same CDR3 is encoded by further DNA sequences in the sample. The chain uses TRBV7-2 and TRBJ2-1; 9 bases are shared with TRBD2. J gave up 2 bases and V 0 bases, and 2 bases lay outside the gene matches. This CDR3 spans 16 amino acids. Germline values: CDR1 SGHTA, CDR2 FQGNSA. The CDR3: CASSLALAGTYNEQFF. The CDR3 nucleotides read TGTGCCAGCAGCTTAGCCCTAGCGGGGACCTACAATGAGCAGTTCTTC.

The chain joins TRBV6-1 to TRBJ1-2; D is ambiguous. V was pared by 2 bases and J by 8 bases, with 9 bases between. Germline CDR1 is MNHNS and CDR2 is SASEGT. This CDR3 comprises 12 residues. The CDR3 region has the DNA TGTGCCAGCAGTGAACCCGGGTGGGGCTACACCTTC. Translation: CASSEPGWGYTF.

The sample holds a few counts of this clone. J is TRBJ2-1 and V is TRBV7-3; 15 bases align to TRBD2. This CDR3 has 15 amino acids. Germline CDR1 reads SGHTA; CDR2 reads FQGTGA. V gave up 5 bases and J gave up 9 bases; unmatched junction bases: 5. CDR3 in DNA: TGTGCCAGCAGCCGGGGACTAGCGGGAGGTATTGAGCAGTTCTTC. Translating gives CASSRGLAGGIEQFF.

A note on this clone: Its ends do not fully match the called genes, so a read error is possible. The gene calls are TRBV30 and TRBJ1-5; D ambiguous. CDR3 length: 13 residues. The germline gives CDR1 GTSNPN, CDR2 SVGIG (reference sequence). CDR3 amino acids: CAGSVSRDQPQHF. Written as DNA, the CDR3 is TGTGCCGGGAGTGTAAGTCGGGATCAGCCCCAGCATTTT. The entire variable domain, with the rest obtained from reference TRBV30 and TRBJ1-5, is as follows: SQTIHQWPATLVQPVGSPLSLECTVEGTSNPNLYWYRQAAGRGLQLLFYSVGIGQISSEVPQNLSASRPQDRQFILSSKKLLLSDSGFYLCAGSVSRDQPQHFGDGTRLSIL.

This clone was observed at least ten times. The V and J genes are TRBV4-3 and TRBJ1-2; maybe TRBD1 (5 bases). The CDR3 totals 15 residues. Germline V gene data show CDR1 as LGHNA and CDR2 as YSLEER. The germline V and J ends were trimmed by 4 bases and 2 bases, with 14 bases remaining between them. The CDR3 spells CASSRDRTSNYGYTF. CDR3 bases: TGCGCCAGCAGCCGGGACCGGACATCCAACTATGGCTACACCTTC.

The V and J genes are TRBV4-2 and TRBJ1-4; tentative D call: TRBD1 (6 bases). V lost 5 bases, J lost 8 bases, and 18 bases lay in between. CDR1 and CDR2 (germline): LGHNA, YNFKEQ. The CDR3 sequence is 15 residues long. Written as DNA, the CDR3 is TGTGCCAGCAGCTTGCGTTCCAGGGGAGACGAAAAACTGTTTTTT. Translation gives CASSLRSRGDEKLFF.

This chain connects TRBV25-1 to TRBJ2-5; D uncertain. The germline V gene has CDR1 MGHDK and CDR2 SYGVNS. This CDR3 spans 15 amino acids. Trimming stripped 1 base from V and 1 base from J, with 10 bases between. This CDR3 is CASSELGTVQETQYF. CDR3 DNA sequence: TGTGCCAGCAGTGAATTAGGAACAGTCCAAGAGACCCAGTACTTC.

This clone came up a few times. V and J are TRBV7-2 and TRBJ2-6; 8 nucleotides line up with TRBD1. The CDR3 is 16 amino acids. V lost 5 bases and J lost 4; bases outside the gene matches: 7. Germline CDR1 SGHTA, CDR2 FQGNSA. The CDR3 sequence: CASSTQGAPGANVLTF. CDR3 sequence (DNA): TGTGCCAGCAGCACGCAGGGGGCTCCCGGGGCCAACGTCCTGACTTTC.

The chain is built from TRBV7-6 and TRBJ2-7; a possible D gene is TRBD1 (5 bases). V was trimmed by 2 bases and J by 3 bases, leaving 14 bases between them. CDR1 and CDR2 (germline): SGHVS, FNYEAQ. CDR3 size: 15 residues. The CDR3 bases are TGTGCCAGCAGCTTAAACCCCCAGGGTAGCTACGAGCAGTACTTC. Its protein is CASSLNPQGSYEQYF.

The chain recombines TRBV5-4 with TRBJ1-1; D is undetermined. The CDR3 length is 13 residues. Germline CDR1 and CDR2: SGHNT and YYREEE (reference sequence). V was clipped by 6 bases and J by 1 base, with 10 bases between them. Written as DNA, the CDR3 is TGTGCCAGCACCCTGGTGAGGAACACTGAAGCTTTCTTT. Its translation: CASTLVRNTEAFF.

A word on this clone: Other DNA sequences in the same sample also yield this CDR3. The gene calls are TRBV28 and TRBJ2-7, with TRBD1 identical over 9 bases. The CDR3 contains 15 residues. The V gene end was trimmed by 2 bases and the J gene end by 3 bases; junction bases not matched to a gene: 5. Germline V gene sequence: CDR1 MDHEN, CDR2 SYDVKM. DNA for the CDR3: TGTGCCAGCAGTTTACCGGGGACAGGGAACTACGAGCAGTACTTC. This encodes CASSLPGTGNYEQYF.

This clone was picked up many times. The gene calls are TRBV14 and TRBJ1-1; no definite D call. CDR1 is SGHDN, CDR2 FVKESK, per germline. Trimming took 4 bases from V and 0 from J, leaving 6 bases between them. The CDR3 has 13 amino acids. The CDR3 bases are TGTGCCAGCAGCCCTCAGGTGAACACTGAAGCTTTCTTT. Its translation: CASSPQVNTEAFF.

The V gene is TRBV18, the J gene TRBJ2-6; D is undetermined. V lost 2 bases and J lost 0, with 8 bases in between. The CDR3 has 16 residues. From germline, CDR1 is KGHSH and CDR2 LQKENI. CDR3 sequence (DNA): TGTGCCAGCTCACCAACAGTCAGCTCTGGGGCCAACGTCCTGACTTTC. As protein: CASSPTVSSGANVLTF.

This clone was counted between two and nine times. DNA for the CDR3: TGCGCCAGCAGCTTAGACGGGAGCAACTATGGCTACACCTTC. This translates into CASSLDGSNYGYTF. This rearrangement joins TRBV5-1 to TRBJ1-2, with D unclear. CDR1 SGHRS and CDR2 YFSETQ come from the germline V gene. V was cut by 2 bases and J by 2 bases, with 10 bases left in between. The CDR3 loop spans 14 amino acids.

The chain links TRBV4-1 to TRBJ2-5; D unresolved. Germline V gene lookup returns CDR1 MGHRA and CDR2 YSYEKL. The CDR3 has 15 residues. Trimming took 1 base from V and 4 from J, leaving 13 bases between them. The CDR3 DNA sequence: TGCGCCAGCAGCCAAGGCGAGGTATGGGCAGAGACCCAGTACTTC. Its translation is CASSQGEVWAETQYF.